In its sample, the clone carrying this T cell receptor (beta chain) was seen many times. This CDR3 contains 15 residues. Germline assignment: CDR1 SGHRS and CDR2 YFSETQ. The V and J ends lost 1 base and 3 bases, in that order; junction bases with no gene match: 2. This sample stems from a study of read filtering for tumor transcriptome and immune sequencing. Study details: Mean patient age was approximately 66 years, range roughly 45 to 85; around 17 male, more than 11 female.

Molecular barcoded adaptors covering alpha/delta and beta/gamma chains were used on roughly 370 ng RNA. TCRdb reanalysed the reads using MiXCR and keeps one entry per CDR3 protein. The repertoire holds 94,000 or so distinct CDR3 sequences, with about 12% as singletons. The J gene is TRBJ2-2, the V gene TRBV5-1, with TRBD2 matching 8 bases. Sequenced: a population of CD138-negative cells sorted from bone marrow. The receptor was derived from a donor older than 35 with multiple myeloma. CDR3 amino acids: CASSLTSGYTGELFF. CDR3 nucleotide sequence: TGCGCCAGCAGCTTGACTAGCGGATACACCGGGGAGCTGTTTTTT. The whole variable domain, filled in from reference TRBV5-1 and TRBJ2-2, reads KAGVTQTPRYLIKTRGQQVTLSCSPISGHRSVSWYQQTPGQGLQFLFEYFSETQRNKGNFPGRFSGRQFSNSRSEMNVSTLELGDSALYLCASSLTSGYTGELFFGEGSRLTVL.